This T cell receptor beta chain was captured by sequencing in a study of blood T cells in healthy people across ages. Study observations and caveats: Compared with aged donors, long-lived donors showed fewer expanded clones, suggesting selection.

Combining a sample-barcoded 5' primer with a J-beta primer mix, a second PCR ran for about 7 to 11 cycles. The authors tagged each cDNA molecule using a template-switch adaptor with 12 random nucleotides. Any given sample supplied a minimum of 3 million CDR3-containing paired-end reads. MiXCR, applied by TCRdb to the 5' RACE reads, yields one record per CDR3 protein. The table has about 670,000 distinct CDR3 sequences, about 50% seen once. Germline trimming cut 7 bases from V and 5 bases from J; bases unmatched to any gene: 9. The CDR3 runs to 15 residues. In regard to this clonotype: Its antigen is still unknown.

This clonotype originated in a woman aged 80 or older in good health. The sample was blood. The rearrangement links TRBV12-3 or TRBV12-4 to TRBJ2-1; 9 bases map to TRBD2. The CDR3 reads CASTRSGTSNNEQFF. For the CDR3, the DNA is TGTGCCAGCACCCGATCCGGGACTAGCAACAATGAGCAGTTCTTC.